The sequence of this T cell receptor beta chain was determined in a study of T cells in Graves' hyperthyroidism and ophthalmopathy. Study-level findings and limits: A median 6.5 months before onset, the model predicted ophthalmopathy.

This clonotype was picked up many times. No antigen is known for it. The CDR3 regions of TCR beta were amplified from RNA transcripts. First-round RT-PCR targeting the TCR CDR3 was performed with the HTBI primer set. MiXCR, run by TCRdb on the multiplex PCR reads, gives a single entry per CDR3 protein. The data hold roughly 260,000 distinct CDR3 sequences, with more than 12% observed a single time. Germline values: CDR1 SGHDT, CDR2 YYEEEE. CDR3 length: 15 amino acids. J lost 5 bases, V lost 2 bases, and 9 bases had no gene match. Predating any ophthalmopathy symptoms, the blood sample was taken at first hyperthyroidism diagnosis.

This rearrangement joins TRBV5-6 to TRBJ2-7; TRBD1 matches at 8 bases. The sequence came from a woman aged 40 to 50 with Graves' hyperthyroidism that later progressed to Graves' ophthalmopathy. Sequencing was performed on blood. The CDR3 protein is CASSLQGVLSHEQYF. CDR3 DNA sequence: TGTGCCAGCAGCTTACAGGGGGTTCTCTCTCACGAGCAGTACTTC. Based on the CDR3 plus reference TRBV5-6 and TRBJ2-7, the full variable domain is DAGVTQSPTHLIKTRGQQVTLRCSPKSGHDTVSWYQQALGQGPQFIFQYYEEEERQRGNFPDRFSGHQFPNYSSELNVNALLLGDSALYLCASSLQGVLSHEQYFGPGTRLTVT.